Listed below are T cell receptor beta chains from one sample, sequenced in a study of blood T cells in healthy people across ages. TCRdb reanalysed the 5' RACE reads using MiXCR and keeps one entry per CDR3 protein. Among approximately 1.5 million distinct CDR3 sequences, about 31% were seen once, and the ten largest hold 11%. The sample was blood. The receptors were gathered from a woman younger than 45 in good health. Each CDR3 is given with its conserved first and last residue. A D gene is named only where the DNA matches it firmly. Where a row states a size, it is once, few, many or the class of an expanded clone; other rows omit it.

V	J	D	size	DNA	CDR3
TRBV27	TRBJ2-1	.	few	TGTGCCAGCAGTTTACCCCCGGGGGTAGAGGGCCTCCATGAGCAGTTCTTC	CASSLPPGVEGLHEQFF
TRBV20-1	TRBJ2-1	.	many	TGCAGTGCTAATGATGGAGATGGGTCTATCACCCGACTCTACAATGAGCAGTTCTTC	CSANDGDGSITRLYNEQFF
TRBV5-1	TRBJ2-1	TRBD2	few	TGCGCCAGCAGCTTGGGACTAGCGGGGGGGGGTGGTGAGCAGTTCTTC	CASSLGLAGGGGEQFF
TRBV29-1	TRBJ2-7	.	many	TGCAGCGGGGGCTCAGACAACGAGCAGTACTTC	CSGGSDNEQYF
TRBV6-6	TRBJ1-2	.	.	TGTGCCAGCAGTTACCCCGGGCCCCGGGACTATGGCTACACCTTC	CASSYPGPRDYGYTF
TRBV12-3/TRBV12-4	TRBJ1-3	TRBD1	.	TGTGCCAGCGGACCCGACAGGGGCCGCTCTGGAAACACCATATATTTT	CASGPDRGRSGNTIYF
TRBV30	TRBJ2-1	.	.	TGTGCCTGGCAATCGGGGGAGTATGAGCAGTTCTTC	CAWQSGEYEQFF
TRBV9	TRBJ1-3	.	.	TGTGCCAGCAGCGTAGGGGGCAGGGCCTACTCTGGAAACACCATATATTTT	CASSVGGRAYSGNTIYF
TRBV9	TRBJ2-1	TRBD2	.	TGTGCCAGCAGCGTTTCTAGCGGGACCTACAATGAGCAGTTCTTC	CASSVSSGTYNEQFF
TRBV30	TRBJ1-4	TRBD1	.	TGTGCCTGGAGTGTACGGACAGGAACTAATGAAAAACTGTTTTTT	CAWSVRTGTNEKLFF
TRBV5-1	TRBJ2-1	TRBD2	few	TGCGCCAGCCAGTCGGGTGTAGCGGGGGGACCGAACAATGAGCAGTTCTTC	CASQSGVAGGPNNEQFF
TRBV25-1	TRBJ1-2	TRBD1	.	TGTGTCAGCAGTGAATATACAGGGGGAGGCTACACCTTC	CVSSEYTGGGYTF
TRBV3-1	TRBJ2-1	TRBD2	few	TGTGCCAGCAGCCAGACCAGCGGGGCCGTTTACAATGAGCAGTTCTTC	CASSQTSGAVYNEQFF
TRBV12-3/TRBV12-4	TRBJ2-2	.	.	TGTGCCAGCAGTTTGAACGGCCAGATTAACACCGGGGAGCTGTTTTTT	CASSLNGQINTGELFF
TRBV2	TRBJ1-2	TRBD1	few	TGTGCCAGCAGCCCGGACAGGGACGTGAATGGCTACACCTTC	CASSPDRDVNGYTF
TRBV20-1	TRBJ1-4	.	.	TGCAGTGCTAGAGATCCTCAAACAACTAATGAAAAACTGTTTTTT	CSARDPQTTNEKLFF
TRBV20-1	TRBJ2-5	.	few	TGCAGTGCTAGAATCATAGGGTTAGAGACCCAGTACTTC	CSARIIGLETQYF
TRBV5-6	TRBJ2-5	TRBD2	few	TGTGCCAGCAGCGCGACACTAGCGATGGAAGAGACCCAGTACTTC	CASSATLAMEETQYF
TRBV7-2	TRBJ2-5	TRBD2	many	TGTGCCAGCAGCTTAGAAGGGGCGGGGGGCCCACAAGAGACCCAGTACTTC	CASSLEGAGGPQETQYF
TRBV4-2	TRBJ2-1	.	.	TGTGCCAGCAGCCAAGATCGGGCGGGACGCGAGCAGTTCTTC	CASSQDRAGREQFF
TRBV2	TRBJ2-4	TRBD1	.	TGTGCCAGCAGTGGGGACAGGGGCGCGGGGGAGCAGTACTTC	CASSGDRGAGEQYF
TRBV20-1	TRBJ1-1	TRBD1	.	TGCAGTGCTAGACCCCCCAGCCAGGGGGCCGGCACTGAAGCTTTCTTT	CSARPPSQGAGTEAFF
TRBV20-1	TRBJ1-2	TRBD1	.	TGCAGTGCTAGTGTCGACAGGGGGAATGGCTACACCTTC	CSASVDRGNGYTF
TRBV5-1	TRBJ2-5	TRBD2	few	TGCGCCAGCAGCTTGAAGCCTAGCGGGGGTTATGAGACCCAGTACTTC	CASSLKPSGGYETQYF
TRBV6-5	TRBJ2-7	TRBD1	.	TGTGCCAGCAGTTACCGGGACAGGGCATCTCTAACCTACTACGAGCAGTACTTC	CASSYRDRASLTYYEQYF
TRBV7-2	TRBJ2-5	.	few	TGTGCCAGCAGCTTAATGGTATCGAATCAAGAGACCCAGTACTTC	CASSLMVSNQETQYF
TRBV2	TRBJ2-3	.	few	TGTGCCAGCAGTGAATACGGGCGGAACACAGATACGCAGTATTTT	CASSEYGRNTDTQYF
TRBV20-1	TRBJ2-4	TRBD1	.	TGCAATGCTACCTCGGGACAGGGGACGAACATTCGGTACTTC	CNATSGQGTNIRYF
TRBV5-5	TRBJ2-5	TRBD2	few	TGTGCCAGCAGCTTGGGAGGGACTACCGCCCAAGAGACCCAGTACTTC	CASSLGGTTAQETQYF
TRBV10-3	TRBJ1-2	TRBD1	.	TGTGCCATCAGTGAGCCCTACAGGGGGGAGACTTCTGGCTACACCTTC	CAISEPYRGETSGYTF
TRBV5-5	TRBJ2-2	.	few	TGTGCCAGCAGCCCGATCCCGGGGCCGGTAGCCGGGGAGCTGTTTTTT	CASSPIPGPVAGELFF
TRBV5-1	TRBJ1-2	.	.	TGCGCCAGCAGCGGCGGACGGGGAGAGTCGGGCTACACCTTC	CASSGGRGESGYTF
TRBV4-1	TRBJ2-7	TRBD2	many	TGCGCCAGCAGCCAAGATCTCCCTAGCGGGAGTTACGAGCAGTACTTC	CASSQDLPSGSYEQYF
TRBV4-1	TRBJ2-7	.	.	TGCGCCAGCAGCCACAGGGACCCGTCTTTCGAGCAGTACTTC	CASSHRDPSFEQYF
TRBV6-1	TRBJ1-1	.	few	TGTGCCAGCAGTAAGGGACGGCTAAACACTGAAGCTTTCTTT	CASSKGRLNTEAFF
TRBV10-3	TRBJ1-2	TRBD1	.	TGTGCCATCAGTCTTAAAAAGACCGGGACAGGATCTGATGGCTACACCTTC	CAISLKKTGTGSDGYTF
TRBV20-1	TRBJ2-1	TRBD1	.	TGCAGTGCTAGATGGTCCGGGACAGATCGTTTGTGGATCAGAAATGAGCAGTTCTTC	CSARWSGTDRLWIRNEQFF
TRBV12-3/TRBV12-4	TRBJ1-2	TRBD1	few	TGTGCCAGCACCCAGACAGGGGGCGTTGGTGGCTACACCTTC	CASTQTGGVGGYTF
TRBV28	TRBJ1-2	TRBD1	.	TGTGCCAGCAATCGACAGGGACTAGATGGCTACACCTTC	CASNRQGLDGYTF
TRBV20-1	TRBJ2-5	TRBD2	few	TGCAGTGCAAAACTAGCGGGAGGGGGGGAGACCCAGTACTTC	CSAKLAGGGETQYF
TRBV7-2	TRBJ2-7	TRBD1	few	TGTGCCAGCAGCGATCAGGGGGCTGTACCCTCCTACGAGCAGTACTTC	CASSDQGAVPSYEQYF
TRBV21-1	TRBJ1-2	.	.	TGTGCCAGCAGCGCTAATCGCAGGGGGCGCGGGGGCTATGGCTACACCTTC	CASSANRRGRGGYGYTF
TRBV10-3	TRBJ2-7	.	.	TGTGCCATCAGTGAGTCCTGGGGGCAGGGACCAACCTACGAGCAGTACTTC	CAISESWGQGPTYEQYF
TRBV20-1	TRBJ2-7	.	few	TGCAGTGCCCTTGGGGAGGCCCCCTACGAGCAGTACTTC	CSALGEAPYEQYF
TRBV25-1	TRBJ2-7	.	few	TGTGCCAGCAGGCAAGGACGGTCTCCGTCCTACGAGCAGTACTTC	CASRQGRSPSYEQYF